This T cell receptor beta chain came from a study of shared clonotypes between healthy human individuals. Findings of the study overall: Several donors shared about 5% of their naive CD4 clonotypes. Larger richness was generally estimated for naive than memory subsets.

As for this clone: Its antigen is currently unknown.

Sequenced by immunoSEQ multiplex PCR; TCRdb stores in-frame clones only, minus some. The table has some 2.1 million clones, around 93% seen once. Trimming at V came to 0 bases and at J to 4 bases, leaving 5 bases not matched to a gene. Germline V gene data show CDR1 as SGDLS and CDR2 as YYNGEE. CDR3 length: 16 amino acids. Cells designated naive CD8 were CD45RO-negative and were positively selected for CCR7, with terminally differentiated effector memory CD45RA+ cells excluded. This TCR came from a man younger than 35 in good health. Some clones in this sample may be carry-over from other donors' samples. The rearrangement links TRBV9 to TRBJ2-2; 8 nucleotides agree with TRBD2. Sequencing was done on a sample of naive CD8+ T cells from PBMCs. The CDR3: CASSVGVAGPTGELFF. The CDR3 nucleotides read TGTGCCAGCAGCGTAGGGGTAGCGGGGCCCACCGGGGAGCTGTTTTTT.